This T cell receptor beta chain was obtained from a study of long-term antiretroviral therapy in people with HIV. The CDR3 sequence is 14 residues long. The germline V gene has CDR1 SNHLY and CDR2 FYNNEI. V was shortened by 5 bases and J by 5 bases, with 15 bases between the two germline ends. Running of the v3.0 immunoSEQ assay took place at survey level. The data were produced by immunoSEQ multiplex PCR, yet TCRdb's version contains in-frame clones alone and is incomplete. This sample has 28,000 or so clones; around 87% occur once, and the top ten carry around 4.4%. The chain uses TRBV2 and TRBJ2-5; D ambiguous. The sequence came from a woman aged 18-29 years with HIV. The sequences come from unsorted PBMCs, collected 0.5 years after starting antiretroviral therapy. CDR3 in DNA: TGTGCCAGCAGTATCCGGACGGTGCAGGAGACCCAGTACTTC. It codes for CASSIRTVQETQYF.